Listed below are T cell receptor beta chains from one sample, sequenced in a study of T cells in Graves' hyperthyroidism and ophthalmopathy. One entry per CDR3 protein, called by TCRdb with MiXCR from the multiplex PCR reads. This table has hundreds of thousands of distinct CDR3 sequences, approximately 25% appearing once. Material: blood. These receptors were taken from a woman in her twenties or thirties with Graves' ophthalmopathy. The CDR3 runs from the conserved cysteine through the conserved F or W. The order of the fields is D gene, V gene, J gene, clone size, CDR3 DNA, CDR3 protein. D genes are given only for firm matches. A clone size is listed for some rows: how often the clone was seen (once, few, many), or a class if it is expanded.

d_call: NA; v_call: TRBV5-1; j_call: TRBJ2-2; clone_size: many; cdr3_nt: TGCGCCAGCAGCCAAACAGGGAACACCGGGGAGCTGTTTTTT; cdr3_aa: CASSQTGNTGELFF
d_call: NA; v_call: TRBV29-1; j_call: TRBJ2-5; clone_size: many; cdr3_nt: TGCAGCGTTGAAGAACAGGACATACAAGAGACCCAGTACTTC; cdr3_aa: CSVEEQDIQETQYF
d_call: NA; v_call: TRBV2; j_call: TRBJ2-5; clone_size: many; cdr3_nt: TGTGCCAGCAGTATACAGGGAGAAGAGACCCAGTACTTC; cdr3_aa: CASSIQGEETQYF
d_call: NA; v_call: TRBV5-1; j_call: TRBJ2-7; clone_size: NA; cdr3_nt: TGCGCCAGCAGCTTGGCCTACCGCGGCGGAGGCAGCTCCTACGAGCAGTACTTC; cdr3_aa: CASSLAYRGGGSSYEQYF
d_call: NA; v_call: TRBV12-3/TRBV12-4; j_call: TRBJ1-2; clone_size: many; cdr3_nt: TGTGCCAGCAGCCGACCCTGGGGATATGGCTACACCTTC; cdr3_aa: CASSRPWGYGYTF
d_call: NA; v_call: TRBV11-1; j_call: TRBJ1-1; clone_size: NA; cdr3_nt: TGTGCCAGCAGCTTAGTTCAGGTCTTTCTGGGCACTGAAGCTTTCTTT; cdr3_aa: CASSLVQVFLGTEAFF
d_call: NA; v_call: TRBV19; j_call: TRBJ2-2; clone_size: few; cdr3_nt: TGTGCCAGTAGTCACTACAGCCCCACCGGGGAGCTGTTTTTT; cdr3_aa: CASSHYSPTGELFF
d_call: TRBD2; v_call: TRBV6-2/TRBV6-3; j_call: TRBJ2-7; clone_size: many; cdr3_nt: TGTGCCAGCAGTTACACTAGCGGGGTTCACGAGCAGTACTTC; cdr3_aa: CASSYTSGVHEQYF
d_call: NA; v_call: TRBV4-3; j_call: TRBJ1-2; clone_size: few; cdr3_nt: TGCGCCAGCAGCCAAGCTGGCGGCAGTTTGAGCGGCTACACCTTC; cdr3_aa: CASSQAGGSLSGYTF
d_call: NA; v_call: TRBV30; j_call: TRBJ1-2; clone_size: few; cdr3_nt: TGTGCCTGGAGTGCCTCGGGTGGCTACACCTTC; cdr3_aa: CAWSASGGYTF
d_call: NA; v_call: TRBV7-3; j_call: TRBJ1-1; clone_size: many; cdr3_nt: TGTGCCAGCAGCGGGGGGAGGTTAGCTGAAGCTTTCTTT; cdr3_aa: CASSGGRLAEAFF
d_call: TRBD2; v_call: TRBV6-2/TRBV6-3; j_call: TRBJ2-7; clone_size: many; cdr3_nt: TGTGCCAGCGAGCCCGGGACTAGCACCTACGAGCAGTACTTC; cdr3_aa: CASEPGTSTYEQYF
d_call: NA; v_call: TRBV6-1; j_call: TRBJ1-2; clone_size: NA; cdr3_nt: TGTGCCAGCAGTGAAGAGGACGGCTACACCTTC; cdr3_aa: CASSEEDGYTF
d_call: NA; v_call: TRBV12-3/TRBV12-4; j_call: TRBJ1-1; clone_size: NA; cdr3_nt: TGTGCCAGCAGTTCCCAGGGTGAGAACACTGAAGCTTTCTTT; cdr3_aa: CASSSQGENTEAFF
d_call: TRBD1; v_call: TRBV27; j_call: TRBJ1-1; clone_size: NA; cdr3_nt: TGTGCCAGCAGTTTATTGGACAGGGTTTTTGAAGCTTTCTTT; cdr3_aa: CASSLLDRVFEAFF
d_call: NA; v_call: TRBV6-2/TRBV6-3; j_call: TRBJ2-7; clone_size: few; cdr3_nt: TGTGCCCTAAGAGCCGGGGGAGGCTACGAGCAGTACTTC; cdr3_aa: CALRAGGGYEQYF
d_call: TRBD2; v_call: TRBV12-3/TRBV12-4; j_call: TRBJ2-7; clone_size: few; cdr3_nt: TGTGCCAGCAGTTTGACTAGCGGGCGCTCCTACGAGCAGTACTTC; cdr3_aa: CASSLTSGRSYEQYF
d_call: TRBD1; v_call: TRBV6-1; j_call: TRBJ1-1; clone_size: few; cdr3_nt: TGTGCCAGCAGGGAACAGGGGGCGGTGAACACTGAAGCTTTCTTT; cdr3_aa: CASREQGAVNTEAFF
d_call: TRBD1; v_call: TRBV6-1; j_call: TRBJ1-1; clone_size: NA; cdr3_nt: TGTGCCAGCAGTGAAGGCGGCGTCTTGGACAGGTCGATCTTT; cdr3_aa: CASSEGGVLDRSIF
d_call: NA; v_call: TRBV6-5; j_call: TRBJ1-1; clone_size: many; cdr3_nt: TGTGCCAGCAGTTACTCGGCGGGGGCCTCGATGAACACTGAAGCTTTCTTT; cdr3_aa: CASSYSAGASMNTEAFF
d_call: TRBD2; v_call: TRBV27; j_call: TRBJ2-5; clone_size: many; cdr3_nt: TGTGCCAGCAGTGAGACTAGCGGGGGGGAAGAGACCCAGTACTTC; cdr3_aa: CASSETSGGEETQYF
d_call: TRBD1; v_call: TRBV15; j_call: TRBJ1-1; clone_size: NA; cdr3_nt: TGTGCCACCAGCAGAGCCCTACAGGGGTCGGGAACTGAAGCTTTCTTT; cdr3_aa: CATSRALQGSGTEAFF
d_call: NA; v_call: TRBV20-1; j_call: TRBJ2-6; clone_size: once; cdr3_nt: TGCAGTGCTAGACAATTTACAGCCCACTCTGGGGCCAACGTCCTGACTTTC; cdr3_aa: CSARQFTAHSGANVLTF
d_call: TRBD1; v_call: TRBV19; j_call: TRBJ1-1; clone_size: NA; cdr3_nt: TGTGCCAGTAGTATTGGGACAGGGGGTGAAGCTTTCTTT; cdr3_aa: CASSIGTGGEAFF
d_call: TRBD1; v_call: TRBV19; j_call: TRBJ1-5; clone_size: many; cdr3_nt: TGTGCCAGTAGTGGCGGGACAGGGGGCCAGCAGCCCCAGCATTTT; cdr3_aa: CASSGGTGGQQPQHF
d_call: NA; v_call: TRBV20-1; j_call: TRBJ1-5; clone_size: many; cdr3_nt: TGCAGTGCTAGAGATGAAAGGTACGGGTGGGATCAGCCCCAGCATTTT; cdr3_aa: CSARDERYGWDQPQHF
d_call: NA; v_call: TRBV11-2; j_call: TRBJ1-2; clone_size: NA; cdr3_nt: TGTGCCAGCAGCTCCACCTTGGGGGGCGGCGGCTACACCTTC; cdr3_aa: CASSSTLGGGGYTF
d_call: NA; v_call: TRBV24-1; j_call: TRBJ1-2; clone_size: NA; cdr3_nt: TGTGCCATCAGCAACGGGGTTGGCTACACCTTC; cdr3_aa: CAISNGVGYTF
d_call: TRBD1; v_call: TRBV6-2/TRBV6-3; j_call: TRBJ2-5; clone_size: NA; cdr3_nt: TGTGCCAGCAGTTACGGGACAGGTATATGGGAGACCCAGTACTTC; cdr3_aa: CASSYGTGIWETQYF
d_call: NA; v_call: TRBV11-2; j_call: TRBJ2-7; clone_size: many; cdr3_nt: TGTGCCAGCAGCTTTCGGGGGATCCGGACCTACGAGCAGTACTTC; cdr3_aa: CASSFRGIRTYEQYF
d_call: NA; v_call: TRBV15; j_call: TRBJ2-5; clone_size: NA; cdr3_nt: TGTGCCACCAGCAGAGCGGGGCCGCCCCAAGAGACCCAGTACTTC; cdr3_aa: CATSRAGPPQETQYF
d_call: NA; v_call: TRBV19; j_call: TRBJ1-1; clone_size: many; cdr3_nt: TGTGCCAGTAGTTGGCGGAGGAACACTGAAGCTTTCTTT; cdr3_aa: CASSWRRNTEAFF
d_call: TRBD1; v_call: TRBV5-1; j_call: TRBJ1-5; clone_size: many; cdr3_nt: TGCGCCAGCAGCTTGGGACAGGGGCGAAATCAGCCCCAGCATTTT; cdr3_aa: CASSLGQGRNQPQHF
d_call: NA; v_call: TRBV20-1; j_call: TRBJ2-7; clone_size: many; cdr3_nt: TGCAGTGCCCACATAGTGAGCTACGAGCAGTACTTC; cdr3_aa: CSAHIVSYEQYF
d_call: NA; v_call: TRBV7-8; j_call: TRBJ2-7; clone_size: NA; cdr3_nt: TGTGCCAGCAGCTCGGTTACGGGGGAGCAGTACTTC; cdr3_aa: CASSSVTGEQYF
d_call: NA; v_call: TRBV28; j_call: TRBJ2-7; clone_size: few; cdr3_nt: TGTGCCAGCAGTCCCCGATCAGTCTCCGAGCAGTACTTC; cdr3_aa: CASSPRSVSEQYF
d_call: NA; v_call: TRBV18; j_call: TRBJ1-3; clone_size: many; cdr3_nt: TGTGCCAGCTCACCAAACCCGGCAGACAACACCATATATTTT; cdr3_aa: CASSPNPADNTIYF
d_call: NA; v_call: TRBV6-1; j_call: TRBJ1-2; clone_size: NA; cdr3_nt: TGTGCCAGCAGTGAAGCGGTGGCTCGGGACATTCTAAACTATGGCTACACCTTC; cdr3_aa: CASSEAVARDILNYGYTF
d_call: NA; v_call: TRBV6-2/TRBV6-3; j_call: TRBJ1-2; clone_size: NA; cdr3_nt: TGTGCCAGCAGTTTGACAGTTAATCTTGAAGGCTACACCTTC; cdr3_aa: CASSLTVNLEGYTF
d_call: NA; v_call: TRBV19; j_call: TRBJ1-2; clone_size: many; cdr3_nt: TGTGCCAGTAGTGCCCTCAGTTCTACCTATGGCTACACCTTC; cdr3_aa: CASSALSSTYGYTF
d_call: TRBD1; v_call: TRBV6-2/TRBV6-3; j_call: TRBJ2-7; clone_size: many; cdr3_nt: TGTGCCAGCAGTTACACGGCACCGGACAGGGGATGGAATCTCTACGAGCAGTACTTC; cdr3_aa: CASSYTAPDRGWNLYEQYF
d_call: NA; v_call: TRBV12-3/TRBV12-4; j_call: TRBJ2-5; clone_size: NA; cdr3_nt: TGTGCCAGCAGCTTTTCGGGGTCGGTTGAGACCCAGTACTTC; cdr3_aa: CASSFSGSVETQYF
d_call: TRBD1; v_call: TRBV12-3/TRBV12-4; j_call: TRBJ1-5; clone_size: many; cdr3_nt: TGTGCCAGCAGTTTAGGACAGGGGGCGCATCAGCCCCAGCATTTT; cdr3_aa: CASSLGQGAHQPQHF
d_call: NA; v_call: TRBV15; j_call: TRBJ1-5; clone_size: NA; cdr3_nt: TGTGCCACCAGCAGACCCCCGGTTGGGCGTAACCCGAATCAGCCCCAGCATTTT; cdr3_aa: CATSRPPVGRNPNQPQHF
d_call: NA; v_call: TRBV13; j_call: TRBJ1-2; clone_size: NA; cdr3_nt: TGTGCCAGCAGGCAAGGAACGGACTCCTATGGCTACACCTTC; cdr3_aa: CASRQGTDSYGYTF
d_call: NA; v_call: TRBV20-1; j_call: TRBJ1-1; clone_size: many; cdr3_nt: TGCAGTGCTAGCCTGGCCAGGGGGAACACTGAAGCTTTCTTT; cdr3_aa: CSASLARGNTEAFF
d_call: NA; v_call: TRBV6-5; j_call: TRBJ1-1; clone_size: many; cdr3_nt: TGTGCCAGCAGTTACGGTACAGTTAACACTGAAGCTTTCTTT; cdr3_aa: CASSYGTVNTEAFF
d_call: NA; v_call: TRBV11-2; j_call: TRBJ1-5; clone_size: many; cdr3_nt: TGTGCCAGCAGTCCCGCGGCAGGGTGGGTGAGCAATCAGCCCCAGCATTTT; cdr3_aa: CASSPAAGWVSNQPQHF